This T cell receptor (beta chain) was sequenced in a study of OX40 agonist ivuxolimab in advanced cancers. About the study: Checkpoint inhibitors had been given previously to under 50% of patients. Broader study findings: CD8+ T cells showed, on average, more clonal expansion than CD4+ cells. Clones of CD4+ and CD8+ blood T cells grew by week 6 at doses of 0.1 to 3.0 mg/kg.

About this clone itself: Its target is not known.

Produced via immunoSEQ multiplex PCR; TCRdb's table is partial and in-frame only. The table has approximately 60,000 clones, roughly 86% seen once; the top ten hold 5.2%. The source material was CD4+ or CD8+ T cells sorted from blood, sampled in a trial of the OX40 agonist ivuxolimab. This TCR was sampled from an adult with an advanced solid tumor such as melanoma, head and neck, liver or kidney cancer.

CDR3 DNA sequence: TGCGCCAGCAGCTTGGGCGGAGGGTTGAACACCGGGGAGCTGTTTTTT. Translated: CASSLGGGLNTGELFF. The chain employs TRBV5-1 and TRBJ2-2; D may be TRBD2 (6 bases). Germline assignment: CDR1 SGHRS and CDR2 YFSETQ. This CDR3 has 16 amino acids. Trimming removed 0 bases at V and 1 base at J, with 10 bases between.